This T cell receptor beta chain was identified during a study of shared clonotypes between healthy human individuals (dated by TCRdb to about 2020). With regard to the full study: The cohort comprised a couple of women and a few men aged 18 to 49 years. For each donor, CD4 naive and CD4 memory were each run on three plates, CD8 naive on two plates, and CD8 memory on one plate. Blood TCR repertoires of 5 or 6 healthy adults were deeply sequenced to estimate repertoire size and the extent of clonotype sharing between individuals. Libraries were prepared and TCR repertoires were sequenced by different laboratories using diverse techniques, in order to increase sequencing depth and limit assay-specific biases. Each donor's leukapheresis produced roughly between roughly 0.94 and 9.5 billion PBMCs.

Trimming costs V 0 bases and J 6 bases, and their ends lie 21 bases apart. CDR1 GTSNPN and CDR2 SVGIG are derived from the germline V gene (reference sequence). The CDR3 sequence holds 18 residues, the cysteine and phenylalanine included. Only the CDR3 part of the read is kept: 54 bases, read in frame from the first base. Comments on this clone: Its antigen target is currently unknown. It has no much larger one-base neighbor in the sample; base qualities were not kept.

Donors were healthy HIV-negative adults with no recently reported acute infections or vaccinations. Only Caucasian adults living in Nashville, Tennessee, USA were represented among the donors. CD4+ T cells were enriched by magnetic negative selection, after which naive cells were positively selected on CD45RA and the negative fraction was taken as the memory subset. Blood was collected by leukapheresis, and PBMCs were isolated by Ficoll-Histopaque density gradient centrifugation and then cryopreserved in liquid nitrogen vapor phase. Purity and quantity of every magnetically sorted T cell population were checked by analytical flow cytometry. From each sorted fraction, genomic DNA was isolated and quantified by UV absorbance on a Nanodrop 2000c. Here is what the overall study found, with its caveats: Sampling was restricted to blood, and TCR repertoires in tissue are likely to differ from TCR repertoires in blood. Pairwise subsampling indicated that sequencing depth was expected to affect the degree of clonotype sharing among donors. Incomplete sequencing was indicated by rarefaction of sorted-subset datasets, despite the large sequencing depth. Across a handful of donors, roughly 5.1% of naive CD4, roughly 3.5% of naive CD8, roughly 2.3% of memory CD4, and under 0.45% of memory CD8 clonotypes were shared. Compared with non-shared clonotypes, the clonotypes found in all four sorted-subset donors had higher generation probabilities. Larger estimated clonotype richness was generally found for naive subsets than for memory subsets. The genetic and exposure-history diversity represented was limited by the small number of donors.

Using the deep immunoSEQ assay, multiplex PCR amplified TCR CDR3 regions from genomic DNA. Genomic DNA extracted from each cell subset was distributed evenly over all wells of several immunoSEQ 96-well plates, and each plate served as one replicate. Each replicate PCR for sorted subsets received 150 to 250 ng genomic DNA, equal to roughly 30,000 T cell genomes. The purified libraries were quantified using a Qubit 3.0 fluorometer, sized with a Bioanalyzer 2100, and then quantified again using the KAPA Library Quantification kit. Every immunoSEQ 96-well plate was sequenced on a dedicated single-read 150-cycle Illumina NextSeq 550 flow cell. Turning to the authors' computational methods: Because the immunoSEQ output included only junctional sequences and no quality scores, the filtering could not be the same as the filtering used for full-length reads. To assign V/J genes and CDR3, sequences were annotated against IMGT germline references using PyIR, a Python wrapper for IgBLAST v1.9. Any read was removed if the V/J assignment was weak (E-value above 1e-6), the CDR3 was missing, or the read contained stop codons, out-of-frame junctions, or ambiguous translated residues. V3J clonotypes were defined by identical inferred V gene, J gene, and CDR3 amino acid sequence. The percentage overlap between two repertoires was calculated by dividing the number of shared unique clonotypes by the size of the smaller repertoire. Three approaches were used to assess repertoire richness: RTK rarefaction, the Chao1 estimator, and Recon v2.1 estimates of unobserved clonotypes. Generation probabilities were computed with OLGA for all TCRbeta clonotypes obtained by the gDNA method from a handful of donors. In its TCRdb copy, this immuneACCESS table keeps in-frame sequences only and misses some clones. Where compared with another copy, unresolved V genes explain less than half of these, and the others have no known cause. D and trimming come from the DNA, and the V and J calls and clone size come from that table. For this sample the table gives under 2,500,000 clones, of which 95% were detected only once. Roughly 0.13% of the sample comes from the top ten.

The clonotype originates from a man younger than 35 in good health. Material: naive CD4+ T cells sorted from blood. Interpreted using the paper, the cell subset or site label stands for: CD45RA+ positively selected. The rearrangement joined TRBV30 to TRBJ1-6; there is no confident call for the D gene. This receptor carries the CDR3 CAWSVRNRVGVGNSPLHF. The DNA sequence is as follows: TGTGCCTGGAGTGTACGGAACCGCGTCGGGGTTGGTAATTCACCCCTCCACTTT.